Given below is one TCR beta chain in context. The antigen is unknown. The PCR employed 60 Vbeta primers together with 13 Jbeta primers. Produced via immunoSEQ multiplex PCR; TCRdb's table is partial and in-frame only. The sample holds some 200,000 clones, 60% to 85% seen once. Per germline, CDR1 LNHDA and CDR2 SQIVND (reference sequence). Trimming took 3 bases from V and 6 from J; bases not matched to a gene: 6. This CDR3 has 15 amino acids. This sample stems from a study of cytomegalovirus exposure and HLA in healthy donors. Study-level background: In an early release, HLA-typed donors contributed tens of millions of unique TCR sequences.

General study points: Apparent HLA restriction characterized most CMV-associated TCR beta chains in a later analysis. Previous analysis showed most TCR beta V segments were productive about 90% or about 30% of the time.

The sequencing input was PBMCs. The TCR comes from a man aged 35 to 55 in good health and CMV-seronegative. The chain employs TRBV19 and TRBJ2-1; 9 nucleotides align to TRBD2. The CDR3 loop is CASSIGSGGFNEQFF. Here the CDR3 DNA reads TGTGCCAGTAGTATCGGTAGCGGGGGTTTCAATGAGCAGTTCTTC.